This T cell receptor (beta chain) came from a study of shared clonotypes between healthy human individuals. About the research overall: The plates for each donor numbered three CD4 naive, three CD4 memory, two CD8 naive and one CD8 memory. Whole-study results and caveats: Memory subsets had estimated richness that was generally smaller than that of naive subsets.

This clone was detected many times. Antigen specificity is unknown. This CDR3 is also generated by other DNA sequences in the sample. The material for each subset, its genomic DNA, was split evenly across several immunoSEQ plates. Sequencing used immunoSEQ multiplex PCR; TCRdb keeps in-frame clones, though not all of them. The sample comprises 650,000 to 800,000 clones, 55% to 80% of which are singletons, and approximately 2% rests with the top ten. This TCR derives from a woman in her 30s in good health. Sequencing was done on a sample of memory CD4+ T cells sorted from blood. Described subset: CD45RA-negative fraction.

The CDR3 nucleotides read TGTGCCAGCAGCGGCGGGACAGGCAGCTATAGCAATCAGCCCCAGCATTTT. Translating it yields CASSGGTGSYSNQPQHF. The chain couples TRBV5-5 to TRBJ1-5, with 8 positions matching TRBD1. Germline trimming cut 4 bases from V and 0 bases from J; bases unmatched to any gene: 9. This CDR3 has 17 amino acids. Germline loops: CDR1 SGHKS, CDR2 YYEKEE (reference sequence). Full variable domain (missing parts from reference TRBV5-5 and TRBJ1-5): DAGVTQSPTHLIKTRGQQVTLRCSPISGHKSVSWYQQVLGQGPQFIFQYYEKEERGRGNFPDRFSARQFPNYSSELNVNALLLGDSALYLCASSGGTGSYSNQPQHFGDGTRLSIL.